The 12 T cell receptor beta chains below were found in one sample sequenced in a study of blood T cell repertoires in COVID-19. The assay was immunoSEQ multiplex PCR, and TCRdb's table has in-frame clones only and misses some. The table lists under 150,000 clones, under 85% of them singletons. Sample: peripheral blood. The receptors derive from a man between 45 and 60 years old with active or convalescent COVID-19.

The J gene is TRBJ1-3, the V gene TRBV5-3; perhaps TRBD1 as D (5 bases). TRBV5-3 is assigned to the ORF class and has an uncertain function. This CDR3 has 17 residues. Trimming shortened V by 3 bases and J by 0 bases, and 16 bases separated the two germline ends. CDR3 nucleotide sequence: TGTGCCAGAAGCTCCTCTTTAGACAGCTACTCTGGAAACACCATATATTTT. It encodes CARSSSLDSYSGNTIYF.

This chain connects TRBV2 to TRBJ2-2; no firm D call. Per germline, CDR1 SNHLY and CDR2 FYNNEI. With 5 bases removed from V and 7 bases from J, the gap between germline ends came to 11 bases. This CDR3 is built from 13 residues. CDR3 region: CASSPTYHGELFF. The CDR3 DNA reads as TGTGCCAGCAGTCCAACTTACCACGGGGAGCTGTTTTTT. Based on the CDR3 plus reference TRBV2 and TRBJ2-2, the full variable domain is EPEVTQTPSHQVTQMGQEVILRCVPISNHLYFYWYRQILGQKVEFLVSFYNNEISEKSEIFDDQFSVERPDGSNFTLKIRSTKLEDSAMYFCASSPTYHGELFFGEGSRLTVL.

The gene calls are TRBV7-2 and TRBJ1-2, with TRBD1 identical over 7 bases. V shed 1 base and J 7 bases; nucleotides not matched to a gene: 9. The CDR3 is 15 residues long. Germline V lookup: CDR1 SGHTA, CDR2 FQGNSA. The CDR3 DNA follows: TGTGCCAGCAGCTTAGGTACCGGGACAGAGACTGGCTACACCTTC. Its protein is CASSLGTGTETGYTF.

The chain joins TRBV11-2 to TRBJ2-7, with 11 nucleotides matching TRBD2. The trim removed 5 bases at V and 6 bases at J, leaving 9 bases unmatched. There are 15 residues in the CDR3. In germline, CDR1 is SGHAT, CDR2 FQNNGV. CDR3 protein: CASSHRLAGTSEQYF. In DNA, the CDR3 is TGTGCCAGCAGCCATCGACTAGCGGGAACCTCCGAGCAGTACTTC.

This chain uses TRBV6-5 with TRBJ2-7, with TRBD1 matching over 7 bases. Germline values: CDR1 MNHEY, CDR2 SVGAGI. Unmatched junction bases numbered 4, after V lost 2 bases and J lost 0 bases. This CDR3 is built from 15 residues. The CDR3 DNA reads TGTGCCAGCAGTTACACCGGGACAGACTCCTACGAGCAGTACTTC. Protein sequence: CASSYTGTDSYEQYF.

Note on this clone: Relative to the germline gene, one junction end is altered; a read error may explain this. The chain carries TRBV7-7 and TRBJ2-1, with a tentative D call TRBD2 (6 bases). The germline gives CDR1 SSHAT, CDR2 FNYEAQ (reference sequence). The CDR3 sequence is 15 residues long. The CDR3 reads CASSLWEVGDNEQFF. For the CDR3, the DNA is TGTGCTAGCAGCTTGTGGGAGGTGGGCGACAATGAGCAGTTCTTC.

The chain has TRBV18 and TRBJ1-5, with 9 bases aligning to TRBD1. After removal of 3 bases from V and 3 bases from J, the junction contained 6 bases not matched to a gene. Germline CDR1 KGHSH, CDR2 LQKENI. The CDR3 has 16 amino acids. The CDR3 nucleotides read TGTGCCAGCTCACCCCAGACAGGGGGAAACAATCAGCCCCAGCATTTT. This sequence encodes CASSPQTGGNNQPQHF.

This clone was detected many times. The chain is built from TRBV4-1 and TRBJ2-7; D unclear. Looked up from germline, CDR1 is MGHRA and CDR2 is YSYEKL. Trimming shortened V by 1 base and J by 2 bases, and 6 bases separated the two germline ends. This CDR3 region has 13 residues. CDR3 protein: CASSQAVTYEQYF. The DNA for the CDR3 is TGCGCCAGCAGCCAAGCAGTTACCTACGAGCAGTACTTC.

The J gene is TRBJ2-3, the V gene TRBV5-1; 14 bases match TRBD2. CDR1 is SGHRS and CDR2 is YFSETQ in the germline V gene. With 4 bases clipped from V and 3 bases from J, the junction kept 7 bases outside the gene matches. The CDR3 is 17 residues long. The CDR3 DNA sequence: TGCGCCAGCAGCGCCGGACTAGCGGGGGGATGGACAGATACGCAGTATTTT. Amino acid sequence: CASSAGLAGGWTDTQYF.

The DNA of the CDR3 is TGTGCCAGCAGCCTTGAGAGCACAGATACGCAGTATTTT. This sequence encodes CASSLESTDTQYF. V gene TRBV3-1 (or the pseudogene TRBV3-2) combines with J gene TRBJ2-3, with no clear D. The V and J ends lost 4 bases and 0 bases respectively, with 5 bases between them. Looked up from germline, CDR1 is LGHDT and CDR2 is YNNKEL (reference sequence). The CDR3 has 13 amino acids.

The gene calls are TRBV12-2 and TRBJ1-3; the D call TRBD1 from the table was never checked on the DNA. TRBV12-2 is described as a pseudogene. The CDR3 is made up of 16 amino acids. CDR3 DNA: TGTGCAAGTCGCACAGCAAACAGGAGCTCTGGAAACACCATATATTTT. Translating it yields CASRTANRSSGNTIYF.

This chain links TRBV2 with TRBJ2-7, with 11 bases lining up with TRBD1. Germline CDR1 reads SNHLY; CDR2 reads FYNNEI. The ends lost 8 bases at V and 7 bases at J; junction bases unmatched: 7. The CDR3 is 13 amino acids. The CDR3 region is CASCGQGAGEQYF. In DNA form, the CDR3 reads TGTGCCAGCTGTGGACAGGGGGCCGGGGAGCAGTACTTC.